The 16 T cell receptor beta chains in this list originate from one sample, sequenced in a study of graft-versus-host responses after intestinal transplantation. These receptors lack a known antigen. Method: immunoSEQ multiplex PCR; TCRdb's copy keeps in-frame clones and lacks some. Among more than 80,000 clones listed, roughly four fifths were seen once. The source material was unstimulated CD8+ T cells sorted from spleen or lymph node cells, sampled before intestinal transplant. The receptors come from a human donor who received an intestinal transplant.

The chain has TRBV6-4 and TRBJ2-3; D is undetermined. There are 12 residues in the CDR3. Germline-derived CDR1 and CDR2 are MRHNA and SNTAGT. The V end was cut by 2 bases, the J end by 2 bases, with 2 bases between. Here the CDR3 DNA reads TGTGCCAGCAGTGACAACACAGATACGCAGTATTTT. Its translation is CASSDNTDTQYF.

The V and J genes are TRBV13 and TRBJ1-5, with D unresolved. This CDR3 has 12 amino acids. Germline V CDR1 and CDR2: PRHDT, FYEKMQ (reference sequence). V was clipped by 1 base and J by 4 bases, with 2 bases between them. The DNA for the CDR3 is TGTGCCAGCAGCTTAGAGAATCAGCCCCAGCATTTT. This translates into CASSLENQPQHF.

This sequence joins TRBV6-5 and TRBJ1-2, with TRBD1 identical over 7 bases. The CDR3 runs 14 residues. CDR1 and CDR2 from the germline V gene are MNHEY and SVGAGI. Trimming took 0 bases from V and 5 from J; bases not matched to a gene: 3. The CDR3 coding sequence is TGTGCCAGCAGTTACTCAGGGGGCGTTTATGGCTACACCTTC. It codes for CASSYSGGVYGYTF.

This clone was observed a single time. The rearrangement joins TRBV6-5 to TRBJ1-1; D unclear. V lost 5 bases and J 5 bases, leaving 12 bases between the germline ends. CDR3 length equals 13 residues. In germline, CDR1 is MNHEY, CDR2 SVGAGI. The CDR3 loop is CASSEWRPTEAFF. In DNA form, the CDR3 reads TGTGCCAGCAGTGAATGGAGACCGACTGAAGCTTTCTTT.

The rearrangement uses TRBV4-1 and TRBJ2-5; 7 nucleotides align to TRBD1. The CDR3 length is 16 residues. From germline, CDR1 is MGHRA and CDR2 YSYEKL. V shed 3 bases, J shed 5 bases, and the junction held 12 bases outside the gene matches. The CDR3, as DNA: TGCGCCAGCAGCCATACCGGGACAGAGGAGGTCGAGACCCAGTACTTC. Encoded protein: CASSHTGTEEVETQYF.

This sequence joins TRBV7-6 and TRBJ2-1; TRBD1 matches at 7 bases. The CDR3 extends over 13 amino acids. From germline, CDR1 is SGHVS and CDR2 FNYEAQ. V gave up 4 bases and J gave up 8 bases; unmatched junction bases: 5. In DNA, the CDR3 is TGTGCCAGCAGCTCCACACAGGGGTATGAGCAGTTCTTC. The encoded protein is CASSSTQGYEQFF.

V is TRBV7-9 and J is TRBJ2-3; D is undetermined. The V gene lost 5 bases and the J gene lost 6 bases, with 21 bases spanning the gap. Germline lookup yields CDR1 SEHNR and CDR2 FQNEAQ (reference sequence). The CDR3 loop spans 16 amino acids. CDR3 amino acids: CASSPRGGSPADTQYF. Written as DNA, the CDR3 is TGTGCCAGCAGCCCTCGAGGCGGATCACCTGCGGATACGCAGTATTTT.

The table lists this clone with a count of one. CDR3: CASSLTGGNTDTQYF. For the CDR3, the DNA is TGTGCCAGCAGTTTGACAGGGGGGAACACAGATACGCAGTATTTT. V usage is TRBV28 and J usage is TRBJ2-3, with 9 bases fitting TRBD1. With 3 bases clipped from V and 2 bases from J, the junction kept 3 bases outside the gene matches. CDR3 length: 15 amino acids. CDR1 is MDHEN, CDR2 SYDVKM, per germline.

The chain uses TRBV28 and TRBJ1-1; no firm D call. This CDR3 contains 13 residues. Germline V gene sequence: CDR1 MDHEN, CDR2 SYDVKM. V was clipped by 1 base and J by 3 bases, with 6 bases between them. CDR3 residues: CASSLSWDTEAFF. The CDR3 DNA is TGTGCCAGCAGTTTATCGTGGGACACTGAAGCTTTCTTT.

The chain carries TRBV19 and TRBJ1-5; D not resolved. Trimming pared 3 bases from V and 1 base from J, leaving 7 bases between. Germline values: CDR1 LNHDA, CDR2 SQIVND (reference sequence). The CDR3 has 14 residues. This chain's CDR3 is CASSIGTSNQPQHF. Here the CDR3 DNA reads TGTGCCAGTAGTATTGGCACAAGCAATCAGCCCCAGCATTTT.

The chain links TRBV11-2 to TRBJ1-6; D might be TRBD1 (6 bases). Germline values: CDR1 SGHAT, CDR2 FQNNGV. This CDR3 has 16 amino acids. Between the trimmed V and J ends, which lost 5 bases and 4 bases, there was a span of 15 bases. CDR3 coding DNA: TGTGCCAGCAGCCCCCTCCGGACAGCTTATAATTCACCCCTCCACTTT. Translated, it gives CASSPLRTAYNSPLHF.

The chain is built from TRBV27 and TRBJ2-5, with D uncertain. Trimming took 1 base from V and 3 from J, leaving 9 bases between them. There are 14 residues in the CDR3. The germline gives CDR1 MNHEY, CDR2 SMNVEV (reference sequence). CDR3: CASSLLGDKETQYF. In nucleotides, the CDR3 is TGTGCCAGCAGTTTATTGGGCGACAAAGAGACCCAGTACTTC.

The CDR3 region is CASSLVPPSNQPQHF. CDR3 nucleotides: TGTGCCAGCAGTTTAGTGCCACCTAGCAATCAGCCCCAGCATTTT. The rearrangement uses TRBV27 and TRBJ1-5; D unresolved. Trimming took 2 bases from V and 0 from J, leaving 8 bases between them. CDR1 is MNHEY, CDR2 SMNVEV, per germline (reference sequence). This CDR3 comprises 15 residues.

This sequence joins TRBV11-3 and TRBJ2-7; D is possibly TRBD1 or TRBD2 (5 bases each). Trimming shortened V by 3 bases and J by 2 bases, and 14 bases separated the two germline ends. In germline, CDR1 is SGHNT, CDR2 YENEEA. This CDR3 region has 15 residues. CDR3 in DNA: TGTGCCAGCAGCTTCTTCGTGGGGGAGACCTACGAGCAGTACTTC. Translating it yields CASSFFVGETYEQYF.

In its sample, this clone was seen a few times. The rearrangement links TRBV27 to TRBJ2-7; 8 bases fit TRBD2. The V gene's germline CDR1 is MNHEY and CDR2 SMNVEV (reference sequence). The CDR3 length is 15 residues. Germline trimming cut 2 bases from V and 2 bases from J; bases unmatched to any gene: 5. The CDR3, as DNA: TGTGCCAGCAGTTTAGGGACTAGGGCCACCTACGAGCAGTACTTC. Its translation is CASSLGTRATYEQYF.

The CDR3 region is CASSLSSGTGISTDTQYF. CDR3 nucleotide sequence: TGTGCCAGCAGTTTGTCATCTGGTACCGGGATTAGCACAGATACGCAGTATTTT. The gene calls are TRBV27 and TRBJ2-3, with a possible D match to TRBD2 (5 bases). The germline V gene encodes CDR1 MNHEY and CDR2 SMNVEV (reference sequence). V dropped 3 bases and J dropped 0 bases, with 19 bases sitting between them. The CDR3 is 18 amino acids.